The sequence of this TCR beta chain was determined in a study of cytomegalovirus exposure and HLA in healthy donors. As for the study in general: Samples from HLA-typed donors yielded about 86 million unique TCRs in an early data release. Study conclusions and caveats: TCR beta V- and J-gene trimming was later associated with a missense DCLRE1C variant. In vitro, a few CMV-associated chains proved specific for CMV antigens.

Notes on this clone: No antigen is known for it.

Trimming took off 2 bases at V and 8 bases at J, with 11 bases between the two ends. Germline V CDR1 and CDR2: SGHRS, YFSETQ. The CDR3 length is 13 residues. PCR involved 60 Vbeta and 13 Jbeta primers. The repertoire was sequenced with immunoSEQ multiplex PCR; TCRdb's copy has only in-frame clones and lacks some. The sample contains approximately 180,000 clones, 60% to 85% of which appear only once. The chain recombines TRBV5-1 with TRBJ2-1; no definite D call. The TCR sequence derives from a woman aged 40 to 55 in good health and CMV-seronegative. The sample taken for sequencing was PBMCs. The CDR3 region is CASSFLAFDEQFF. CDR3 coding DNA: TGCGCCAGCAGCTTTCTTGCGTTCGATGAGCAGTTCTTC.